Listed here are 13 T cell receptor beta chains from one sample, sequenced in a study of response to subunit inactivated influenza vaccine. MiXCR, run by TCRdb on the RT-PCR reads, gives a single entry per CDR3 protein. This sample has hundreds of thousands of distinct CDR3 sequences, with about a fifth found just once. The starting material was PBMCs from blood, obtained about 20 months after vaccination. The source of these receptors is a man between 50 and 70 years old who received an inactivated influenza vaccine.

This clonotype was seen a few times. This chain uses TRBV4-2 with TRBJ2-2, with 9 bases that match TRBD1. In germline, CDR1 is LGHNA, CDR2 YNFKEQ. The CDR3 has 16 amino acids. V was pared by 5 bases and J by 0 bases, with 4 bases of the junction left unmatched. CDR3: CASSETGGSNTGELFF. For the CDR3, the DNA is TGTGCCAGCAGCGAGACAGGGGGGTCGAACACCGGGGAGCTGTTTTTT.

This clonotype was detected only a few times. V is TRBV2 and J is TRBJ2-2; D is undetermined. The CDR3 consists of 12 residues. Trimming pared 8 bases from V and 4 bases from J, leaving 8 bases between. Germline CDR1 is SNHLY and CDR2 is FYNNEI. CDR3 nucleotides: TGTGCCAGCGTGGGCGCCACCGGGGAGCTGTTTTTT. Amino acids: CASVGATGELFF.

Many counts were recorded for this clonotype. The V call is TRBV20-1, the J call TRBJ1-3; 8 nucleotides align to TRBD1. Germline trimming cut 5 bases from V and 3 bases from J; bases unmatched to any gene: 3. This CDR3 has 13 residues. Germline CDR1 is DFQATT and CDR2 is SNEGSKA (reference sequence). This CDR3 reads CSARTGSGNTIYF. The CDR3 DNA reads TGCAGTGCTCGGACAGGGAGTGGAAACACCATATATTTT.

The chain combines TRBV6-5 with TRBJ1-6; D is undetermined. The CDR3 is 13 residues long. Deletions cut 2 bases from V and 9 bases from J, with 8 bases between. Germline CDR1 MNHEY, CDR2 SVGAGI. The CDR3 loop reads CASSYEGRSPLHF. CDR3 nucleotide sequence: TGTGCCAGCAGTTACGAGGGCCGTTCACCCCTCCACTTT.

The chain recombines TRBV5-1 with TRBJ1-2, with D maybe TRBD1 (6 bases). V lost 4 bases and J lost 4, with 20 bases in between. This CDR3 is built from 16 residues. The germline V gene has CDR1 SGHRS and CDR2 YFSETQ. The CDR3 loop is CASSSGRGARSYGYTF. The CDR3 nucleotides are TGCGCCAGCAGCAGCGGCCGGGGGGCACGGAGCTATGGCTACACCTTC.

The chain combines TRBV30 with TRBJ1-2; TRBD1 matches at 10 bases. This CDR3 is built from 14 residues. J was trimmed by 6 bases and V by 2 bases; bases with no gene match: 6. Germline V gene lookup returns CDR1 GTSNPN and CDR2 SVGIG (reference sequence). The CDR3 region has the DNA TGTGCCTGGAGTCCCGGGACAGGGGCGAATGGCTACACCTTC. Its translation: CAWSPGTGANGYTF.

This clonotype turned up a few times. DNA of the CDR3: TGCGCCAGCAGCTGGGGGGTCGGAGGAAACACTGAAGCTTTCTTT. Its protein is CASSWGVGGNTEAFF. This sequence joins TRBV5-1 and TRBJ1-1, with TRBD1 as a possible D gene (5 bases). CDR3 size: 15 residues. Germline V gene data show CDR1 as SGHRS and CDR2 as YFSETQ. V gave up 3 bases and J gave up 2 bases, with 14 bases separating them.

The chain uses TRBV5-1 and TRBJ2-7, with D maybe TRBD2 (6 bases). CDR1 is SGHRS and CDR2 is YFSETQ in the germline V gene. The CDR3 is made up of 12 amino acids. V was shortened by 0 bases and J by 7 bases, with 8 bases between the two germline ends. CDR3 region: CASSLVREEQYF. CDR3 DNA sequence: TGCGCCAGCAGCTTGGTCCGGGAGGAGCAGTACTTC.

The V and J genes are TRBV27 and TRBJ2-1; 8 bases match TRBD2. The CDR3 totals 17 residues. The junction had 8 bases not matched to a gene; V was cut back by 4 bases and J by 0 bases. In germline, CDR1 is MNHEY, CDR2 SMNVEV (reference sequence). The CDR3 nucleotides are TGTGCCAGCAGTTCCTTCGGGGGGGCGGCCTCCTACAATGAGCAGTTCTTC. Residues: CASSSFGGAASYNEQFF.

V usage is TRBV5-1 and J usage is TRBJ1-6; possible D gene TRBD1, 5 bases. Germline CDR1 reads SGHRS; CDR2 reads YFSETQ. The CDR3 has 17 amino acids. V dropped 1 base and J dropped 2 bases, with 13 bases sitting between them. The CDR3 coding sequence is TGCGCCAGCAGCTTGAAAAGCAGGGACCCCTATAATTCACCCCTCCACTTT. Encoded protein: CASSLKSRDPYNSPLHF.

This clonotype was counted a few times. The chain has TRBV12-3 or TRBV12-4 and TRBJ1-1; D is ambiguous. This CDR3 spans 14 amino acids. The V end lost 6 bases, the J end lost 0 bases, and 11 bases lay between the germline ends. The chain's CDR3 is CASRPTVMNTEAFF. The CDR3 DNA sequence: TGTGCCAGCAGACCGACGGTTATGAACACTGAAGCTTTCTTT.

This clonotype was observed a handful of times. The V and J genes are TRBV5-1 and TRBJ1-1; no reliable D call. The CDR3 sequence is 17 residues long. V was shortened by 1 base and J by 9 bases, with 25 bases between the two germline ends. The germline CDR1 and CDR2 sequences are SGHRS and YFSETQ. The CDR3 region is CASSLNPSYRLAGQAFF. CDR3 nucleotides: TGCGCCAGCAGCTTGAATCCATCGTATCGGCTGGCGGGCCAAGCTTTCTTT.

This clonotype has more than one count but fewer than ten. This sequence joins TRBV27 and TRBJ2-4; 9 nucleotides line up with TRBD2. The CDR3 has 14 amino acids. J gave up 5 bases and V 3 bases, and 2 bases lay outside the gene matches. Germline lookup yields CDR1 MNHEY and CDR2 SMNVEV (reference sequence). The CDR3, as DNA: TGTGCCAGCAGTTTCAGCGGGGGGCAAAACATTCAGTACTTC. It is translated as CASSFSGGQNIQYF.